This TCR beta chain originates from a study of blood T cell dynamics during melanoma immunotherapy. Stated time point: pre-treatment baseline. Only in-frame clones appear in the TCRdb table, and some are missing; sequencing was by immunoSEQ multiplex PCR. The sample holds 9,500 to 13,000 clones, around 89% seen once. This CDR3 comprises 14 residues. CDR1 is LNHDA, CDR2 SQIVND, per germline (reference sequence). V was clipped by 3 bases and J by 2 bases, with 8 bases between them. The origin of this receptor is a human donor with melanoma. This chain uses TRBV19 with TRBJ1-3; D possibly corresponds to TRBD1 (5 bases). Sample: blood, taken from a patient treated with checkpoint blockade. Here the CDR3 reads CASSIGHPGNTIYF. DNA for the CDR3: TGTGCCAGTAGTATCGGACATCCTGGAAACACCATATATTTT.